This T cell receptor beta chain emerged from a study of human T cells and chemical hapten exposure. CDR3 length equals 13 residues. CDR1 and CDR2 from the germline V gene are MNHEY and SMNVEV (reference sequence). Between the trimmed V and J ends, which lost 0 bases and 4 bases, there was a span of 6 bases. Each CDR3 protein is one row after TCRdb ran MiXCR on the RACE reads. The sample contains over 65,000 distinct CDR3 sequences, approximately 10% of which appear only once. Stated time point: patch test 2, 6 weeks after DPC sensitization. Stated treatment: therapeutic diphenylcyclopropenone sensitization with weekly scalp DPC.

This sequence was found in a man aged 18 to 35 with alopecia areata. Some clones in this sample may be carry-over from other donors' samples. Sample: whole blood, taken in connection with sensitization to the hapten diphenylcyclopropenone (DPC). The chain uses TRBV27 and TRBJ1-1, with D possibly TRBD1 on 5 matching bases. The DNA of the CDR3 is TGTGCCAGCAGTTTATCGGGGCTCACTGAAGCTTTCTTT. It codes for CASSLSGLTEAFF.